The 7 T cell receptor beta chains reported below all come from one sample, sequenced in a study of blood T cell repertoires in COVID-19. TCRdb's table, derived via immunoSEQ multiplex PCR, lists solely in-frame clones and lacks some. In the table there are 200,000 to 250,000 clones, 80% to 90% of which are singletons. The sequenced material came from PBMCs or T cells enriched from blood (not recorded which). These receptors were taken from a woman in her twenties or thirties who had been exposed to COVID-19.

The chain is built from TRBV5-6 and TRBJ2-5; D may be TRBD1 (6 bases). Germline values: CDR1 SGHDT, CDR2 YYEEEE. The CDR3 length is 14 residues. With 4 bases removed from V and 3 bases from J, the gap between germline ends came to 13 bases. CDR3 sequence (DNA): TGTGCCAGCAGCCATGGGGGCAGGGAAGAGACCCAGTACTTC. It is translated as CASSHGGREETQYF. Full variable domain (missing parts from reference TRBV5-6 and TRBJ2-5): DAGVTQSPTHLIKTRGQQVTLRCSPKSGHDTVSWYQQALGQGPQFIFQYYEEEERQRGNFPDRFSGHQFPNYSSELNVNALLLGDSALYLCASSHGGREETQYFGPGTRLLVL.

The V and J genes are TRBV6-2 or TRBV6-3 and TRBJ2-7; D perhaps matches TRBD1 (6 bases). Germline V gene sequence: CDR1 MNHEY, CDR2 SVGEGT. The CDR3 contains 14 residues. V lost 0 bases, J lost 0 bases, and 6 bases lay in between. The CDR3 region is CASSYSDSSYEQYF. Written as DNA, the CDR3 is TGTGCCAGCAGTTACTCGGACAGCTCCTACGAGCAGTACTTC.

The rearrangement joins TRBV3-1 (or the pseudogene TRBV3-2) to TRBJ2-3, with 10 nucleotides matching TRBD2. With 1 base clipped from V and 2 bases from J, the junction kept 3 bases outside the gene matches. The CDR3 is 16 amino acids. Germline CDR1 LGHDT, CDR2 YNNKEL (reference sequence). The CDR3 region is CASSQGTSGFTDTQYF. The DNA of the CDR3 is TGTGCCAGCAGCCAAGGGACTAGCGGCTTCACAGATACGCAGTATTTT.

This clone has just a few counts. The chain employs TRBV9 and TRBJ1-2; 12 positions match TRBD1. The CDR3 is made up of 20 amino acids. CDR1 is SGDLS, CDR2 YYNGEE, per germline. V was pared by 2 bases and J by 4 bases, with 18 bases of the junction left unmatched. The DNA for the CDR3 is TGTGCCAGCAGCGTCGGGACAGGGGGCGCGGGGCACGCGACCCGCTATGGCTACACCTTC. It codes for CASSVGTGGAGHATRYGYTF.

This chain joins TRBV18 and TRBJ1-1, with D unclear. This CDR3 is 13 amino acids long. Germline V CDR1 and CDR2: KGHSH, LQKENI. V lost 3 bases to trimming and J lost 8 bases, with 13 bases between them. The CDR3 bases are TGTGCCAGCTCACCGGAGGGCAGGCTGGAAGCTTTCTTT. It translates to CASSPEGRLEAFF.

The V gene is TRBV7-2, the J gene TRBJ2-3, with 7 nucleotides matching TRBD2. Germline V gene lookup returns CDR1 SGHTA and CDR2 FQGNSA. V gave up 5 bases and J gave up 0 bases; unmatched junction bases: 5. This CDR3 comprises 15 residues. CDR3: CASSISGTSTDTQYF. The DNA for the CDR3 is TGTGCCAGCAGCATAAGCGGGACTAGCACAGATACGCAGTATTTT.

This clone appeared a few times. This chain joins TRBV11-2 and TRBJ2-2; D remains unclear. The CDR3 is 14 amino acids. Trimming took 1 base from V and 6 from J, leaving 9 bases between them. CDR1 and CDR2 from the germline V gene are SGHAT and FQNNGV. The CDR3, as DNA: TGTGCCAGCAGCTTAGGGTATCGGTCCGGGGAGCTGTTTTTT. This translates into CASSLGYRSGELFF.